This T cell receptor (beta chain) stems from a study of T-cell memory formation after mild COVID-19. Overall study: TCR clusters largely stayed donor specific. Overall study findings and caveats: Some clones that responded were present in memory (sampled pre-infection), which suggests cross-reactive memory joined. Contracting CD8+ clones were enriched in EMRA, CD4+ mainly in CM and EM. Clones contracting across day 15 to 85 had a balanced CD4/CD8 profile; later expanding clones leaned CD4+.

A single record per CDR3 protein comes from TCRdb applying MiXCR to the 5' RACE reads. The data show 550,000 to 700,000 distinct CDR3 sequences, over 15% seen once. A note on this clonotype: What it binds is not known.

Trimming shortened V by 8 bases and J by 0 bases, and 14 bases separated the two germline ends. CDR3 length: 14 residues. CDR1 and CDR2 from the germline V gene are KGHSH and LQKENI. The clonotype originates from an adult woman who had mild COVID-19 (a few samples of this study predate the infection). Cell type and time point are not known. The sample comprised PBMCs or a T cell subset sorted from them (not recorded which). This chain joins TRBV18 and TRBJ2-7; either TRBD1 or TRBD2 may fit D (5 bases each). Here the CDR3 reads CASARDVSSYEQYF. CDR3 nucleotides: TGTGCCAGCGCTCGGGACGTTAGCTCCTACGAGCAGTACTTC.